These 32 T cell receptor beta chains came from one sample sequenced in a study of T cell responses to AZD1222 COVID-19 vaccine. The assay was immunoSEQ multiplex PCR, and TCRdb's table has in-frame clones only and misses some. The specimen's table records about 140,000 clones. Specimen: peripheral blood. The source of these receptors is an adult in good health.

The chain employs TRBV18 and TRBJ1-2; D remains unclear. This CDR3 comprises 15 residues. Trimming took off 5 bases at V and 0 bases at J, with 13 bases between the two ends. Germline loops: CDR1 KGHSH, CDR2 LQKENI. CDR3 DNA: TGTGCCAGCTCAGCGACGGAAAACCCTAACTATGGCTACACCTTC. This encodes CASSATENPNYGYTF.

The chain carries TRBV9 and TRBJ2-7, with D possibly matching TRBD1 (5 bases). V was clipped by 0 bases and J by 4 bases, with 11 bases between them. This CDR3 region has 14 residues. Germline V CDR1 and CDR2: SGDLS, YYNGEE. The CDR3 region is CASSVGQGGYEQYF. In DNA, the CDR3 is TGTGCCAGCAGCGTAGGGCAGGGTGGTTACGAGCAGTACTTC.

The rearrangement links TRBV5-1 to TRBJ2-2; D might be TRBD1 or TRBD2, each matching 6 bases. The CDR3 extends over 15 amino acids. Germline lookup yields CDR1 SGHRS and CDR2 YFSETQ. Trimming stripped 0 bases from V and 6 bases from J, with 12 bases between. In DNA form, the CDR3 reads TGCGCCAGCAGCTTGGTGCCGGGGGCGGCCGGGGAGCTGTTTTTT. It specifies CASSLVPGAAGELFF.

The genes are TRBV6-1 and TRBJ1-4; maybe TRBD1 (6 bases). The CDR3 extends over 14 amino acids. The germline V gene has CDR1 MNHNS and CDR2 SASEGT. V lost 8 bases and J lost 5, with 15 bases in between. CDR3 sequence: CASREGGFNEKLFF. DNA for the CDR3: TGTGCCAGCCGCGAGGGGGGTTTCAATGAAAAACTGTTTTTT.

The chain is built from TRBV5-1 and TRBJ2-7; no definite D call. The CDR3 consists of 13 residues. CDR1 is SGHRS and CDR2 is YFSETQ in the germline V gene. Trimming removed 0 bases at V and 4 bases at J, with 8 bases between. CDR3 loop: CASSLVPEYEQYF. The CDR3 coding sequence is TGCGCCAGCAGCTTGGTCCCGGAATACGAGCAGTACTTC.

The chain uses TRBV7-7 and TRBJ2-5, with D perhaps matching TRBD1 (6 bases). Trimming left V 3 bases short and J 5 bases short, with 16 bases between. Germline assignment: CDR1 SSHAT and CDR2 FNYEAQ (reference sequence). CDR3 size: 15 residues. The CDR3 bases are TGTGCCAGCAGCTTCGGCCGGACAGAGCCGGAGACCCAGTACTTC. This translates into CASSFGRTEPETQYF. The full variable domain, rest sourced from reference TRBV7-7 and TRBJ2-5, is GAGVSQSPRYKVTKRGQDVTLRCDPISSHATLYWYQQALGQGPEFLTYFNYEAQPDKSGLPSDRFSAERPEGSISTLTIQRTEQRDSAMYRCASSFGRTEPETQYFGPGTRLLVL.

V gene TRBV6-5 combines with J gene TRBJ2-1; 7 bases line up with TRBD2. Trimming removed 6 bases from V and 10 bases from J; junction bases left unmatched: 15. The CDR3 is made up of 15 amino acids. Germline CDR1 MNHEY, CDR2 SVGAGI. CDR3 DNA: TGTGCCAGCAGGTACGGGACTAATTTGTCGGGGGAGCAGTTCTTC. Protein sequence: CASRYGTNLSGEQFF.

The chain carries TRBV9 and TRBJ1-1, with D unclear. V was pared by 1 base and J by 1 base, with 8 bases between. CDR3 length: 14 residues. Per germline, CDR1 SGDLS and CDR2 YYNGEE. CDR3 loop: CASSVHGENTEAFF. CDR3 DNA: TGTGCCAGCAGCGTACACGGAGAGAACACTGAAGCTTTCTTT. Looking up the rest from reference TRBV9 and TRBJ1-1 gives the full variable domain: DSGVTQTPKHLITATGQRVTLRCSPRSGDLSVYWYQQSLDQGLQFLIQYYNGEERAKGNILERFSAQQFPDLHSELNLSSLELGDSALYFCASSVHGENTEAFFGQGTRLTVV.

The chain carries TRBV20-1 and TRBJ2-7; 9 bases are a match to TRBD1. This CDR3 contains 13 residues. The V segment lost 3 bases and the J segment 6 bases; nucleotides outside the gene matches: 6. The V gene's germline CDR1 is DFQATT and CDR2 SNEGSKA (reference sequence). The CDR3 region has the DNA TGCAGTGCTAGTGAGGGACAGGGTTTCGAGCAGTACTTC. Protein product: CSASEGQGFEQYF.

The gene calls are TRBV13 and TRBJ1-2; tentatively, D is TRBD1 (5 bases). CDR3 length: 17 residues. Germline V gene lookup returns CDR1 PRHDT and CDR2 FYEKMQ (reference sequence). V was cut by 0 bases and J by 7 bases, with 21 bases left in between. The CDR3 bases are TGTGCCAGCAGCTTAGGATTCCAGGGTGGTTTTGGTTTTGGCTACACCTTC. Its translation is CASSLGFQGGFGFGYTF.

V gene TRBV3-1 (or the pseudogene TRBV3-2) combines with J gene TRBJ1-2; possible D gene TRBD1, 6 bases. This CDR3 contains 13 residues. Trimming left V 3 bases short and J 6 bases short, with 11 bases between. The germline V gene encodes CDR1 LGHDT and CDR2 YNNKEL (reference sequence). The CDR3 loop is CASSQRGADGYTF. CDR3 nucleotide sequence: TGTGCCAGCAGCCAGCGGGGGGCGGATGGCTACACCTTC.

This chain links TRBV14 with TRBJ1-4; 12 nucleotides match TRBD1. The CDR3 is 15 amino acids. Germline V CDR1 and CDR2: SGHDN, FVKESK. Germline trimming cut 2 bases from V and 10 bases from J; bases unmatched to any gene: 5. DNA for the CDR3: TGTGCCAGCAGCCAATGGGGGACAGGGGGCGGAAAACTGTTTTTT. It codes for CASSQWGTGGGKLFF.

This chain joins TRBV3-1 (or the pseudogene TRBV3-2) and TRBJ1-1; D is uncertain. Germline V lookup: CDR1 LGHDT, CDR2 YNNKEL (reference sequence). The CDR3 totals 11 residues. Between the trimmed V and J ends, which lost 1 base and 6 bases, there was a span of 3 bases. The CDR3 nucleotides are TGTGCCAGCAGCCAAGGTGCTGAAGCTTTCTTT. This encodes CASSQGAEAFF.

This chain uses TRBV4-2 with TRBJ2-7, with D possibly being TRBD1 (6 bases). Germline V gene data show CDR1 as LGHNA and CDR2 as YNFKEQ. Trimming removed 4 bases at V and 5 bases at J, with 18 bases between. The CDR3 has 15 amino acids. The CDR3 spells CASSPKQGQINEQYF. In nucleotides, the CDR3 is TGTGCCAGCAGCCCCAAACAAGGACAGATCAACGAGCAGTACTTC.

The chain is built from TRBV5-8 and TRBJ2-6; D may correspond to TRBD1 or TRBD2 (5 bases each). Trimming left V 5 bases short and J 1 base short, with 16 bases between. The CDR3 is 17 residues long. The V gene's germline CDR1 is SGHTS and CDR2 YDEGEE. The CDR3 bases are TGTGCCAGCAGAAAGGGACGCCCGCATTCTGGGGCCAACGTCCTGACTTTC. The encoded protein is CASRKGRPHSGANVLTF.

The chain's CDR3 is CASSRLNNYEQYF. As DNA, the CDR3 is TGTGCCAGCAGCAGACTCAACAACTACGAGCAGTACTTC. The rearrangement links TRBV21-1 to TRBJ2-7; TRBD2 was called by the table and not checked on the DNA. TRBV21-1 is given as a pseudogene. The CDR3 totals 13 residues.

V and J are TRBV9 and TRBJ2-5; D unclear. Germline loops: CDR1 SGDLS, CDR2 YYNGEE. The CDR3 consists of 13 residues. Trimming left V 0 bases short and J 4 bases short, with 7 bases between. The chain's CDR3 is CASSVAPGETQYF. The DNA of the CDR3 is TGTGCCAGCAGCGTAGCTCCGGGAGAGACCCAGTACTTC.

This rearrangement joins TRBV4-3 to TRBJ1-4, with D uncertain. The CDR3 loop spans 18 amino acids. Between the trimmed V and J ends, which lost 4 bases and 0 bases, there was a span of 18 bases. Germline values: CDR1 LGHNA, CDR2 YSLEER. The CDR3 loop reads CASSPRTGTRTTNEKLFF. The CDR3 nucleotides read TGCGCCAGCAGCCCTCGGACGGGCACACGGACAACTAATGAAAAACTGTTTTTT.

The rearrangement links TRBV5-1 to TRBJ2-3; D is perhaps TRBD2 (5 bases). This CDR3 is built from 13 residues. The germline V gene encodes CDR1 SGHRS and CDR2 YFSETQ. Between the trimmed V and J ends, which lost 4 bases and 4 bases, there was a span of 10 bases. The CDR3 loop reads CASSMGSSDTQYF. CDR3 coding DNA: TGCGCCAGCAGCATGGGGAGTTCAGATACGCAGTATTTT.

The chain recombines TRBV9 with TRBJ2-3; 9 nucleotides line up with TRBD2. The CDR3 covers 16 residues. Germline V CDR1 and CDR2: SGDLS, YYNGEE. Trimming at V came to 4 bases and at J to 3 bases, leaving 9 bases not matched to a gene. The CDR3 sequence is CASSSYSGGETDTQYF. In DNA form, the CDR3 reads TGTGCCAGCAGCTCGTATAGCGGGGGAGAGACAGATACGCAGTATTTT.

The CDR3 spells CASSEDVSSYGYTF. The CDR3 DNA sequence: TGTGCCAGCAGTGAAGACGTCAGTTCCTATGGCTACACCTTC. V and J are TRBV2 and TRBJ1-2; D not resolved. Germline CDR1 and CDR2: SNHLY and FYNNEI. CDR3 length: 14 residues. V lost 1 base and J 4 bases, leaving 10 bases between the germline ends.

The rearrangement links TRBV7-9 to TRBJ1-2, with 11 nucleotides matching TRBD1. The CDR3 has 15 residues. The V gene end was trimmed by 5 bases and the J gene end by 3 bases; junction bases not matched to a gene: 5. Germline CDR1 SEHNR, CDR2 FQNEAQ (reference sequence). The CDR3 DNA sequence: TGTGCCAGCAGCCCGGGACAGGGGGTCGACTATGGCTACACCTTC. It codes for CASSPGQGVDYGYTF.

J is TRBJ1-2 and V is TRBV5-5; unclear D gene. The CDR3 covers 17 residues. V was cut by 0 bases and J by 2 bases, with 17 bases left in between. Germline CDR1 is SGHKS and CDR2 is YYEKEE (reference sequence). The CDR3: CASSLGARPPRNYGYTF. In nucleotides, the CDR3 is TGTGCCAGCAGCTTGGGCGCCAGGCCGCCGCGGAACTATGGCTACACCTTC. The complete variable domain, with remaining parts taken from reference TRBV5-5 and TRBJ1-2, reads DAGVTQSPTHLIKTRGQQVTLRCSPISGHKSVSWYQQVLGQGPQFIFQYYEKEERGRGNFPDRFSARQFPNYSSELNVNALLLGDSALYLCASSLGARPPRNYGYTFGSGTRLTVV.

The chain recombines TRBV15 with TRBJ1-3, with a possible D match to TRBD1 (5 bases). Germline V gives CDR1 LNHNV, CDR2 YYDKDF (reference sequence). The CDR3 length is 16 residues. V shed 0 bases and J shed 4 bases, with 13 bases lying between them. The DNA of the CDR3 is TGTGCCACCAGCAGAGATGCCGGGGCGCAGGGAAACACCATATATTTT. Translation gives CATSRDAGAQGNTIYF.

CDR3 residues: CASTRGPNTGAYEQYF. In DNA form, the CDR3 reads TGTGCCAGCACTCGAGGACCCAACACGGGGGCCTACGAGCAGTACTTC. The genes are TRBV2 and TRBJ2-7; D possibly corresponds to TRBD2 (6 bases). V shed 7 bases and J shed 2 bases, with 21 bases lying between them. Germline assignment: CDR1 SNHLY and CDR2 FYNNEI. There are 16 residues in the CDR3.

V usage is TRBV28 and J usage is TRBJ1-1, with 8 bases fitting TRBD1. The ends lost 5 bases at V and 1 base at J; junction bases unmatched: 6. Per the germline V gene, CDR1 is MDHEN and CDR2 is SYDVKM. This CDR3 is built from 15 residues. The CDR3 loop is CASSPTGEWNTEAFF. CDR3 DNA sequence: TGTGCCAGCAGTCCGACAGGGGAGTGGAACACTGAAGCTTTCTTT.

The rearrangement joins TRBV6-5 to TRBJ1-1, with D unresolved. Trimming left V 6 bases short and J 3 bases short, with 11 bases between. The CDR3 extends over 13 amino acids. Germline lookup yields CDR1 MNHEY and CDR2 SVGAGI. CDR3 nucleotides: TGTGCCAGCAGGACCCCGAGACACACTGAAGCTTTCTTT. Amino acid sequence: CASRTPRHTEAFF.

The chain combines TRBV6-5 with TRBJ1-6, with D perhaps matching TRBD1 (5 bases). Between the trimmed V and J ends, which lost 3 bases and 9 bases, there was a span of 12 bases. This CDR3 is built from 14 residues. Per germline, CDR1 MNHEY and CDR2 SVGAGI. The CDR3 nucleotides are TGTGCCAGCAGTTATTCGGGACCGGGTTCACCCCTCCACTTT. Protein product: CASSYSGPGSPLHF.

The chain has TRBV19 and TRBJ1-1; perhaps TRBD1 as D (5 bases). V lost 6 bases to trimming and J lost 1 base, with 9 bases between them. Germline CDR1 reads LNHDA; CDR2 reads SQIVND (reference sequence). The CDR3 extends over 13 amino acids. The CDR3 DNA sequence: TGTGCCAGTAGGTTGACAGAGAACACTGAAGCTTTCTTT. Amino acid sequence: CASRLTENTEAFF.

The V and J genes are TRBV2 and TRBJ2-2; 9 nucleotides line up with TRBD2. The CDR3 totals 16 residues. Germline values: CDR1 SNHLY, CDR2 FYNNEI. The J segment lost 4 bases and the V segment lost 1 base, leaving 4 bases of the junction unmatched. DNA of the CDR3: TGTGCCAGCAGTGAAGGGCTAGCGGGGAGCACCGGGGAGCTGTTTTTT. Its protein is CASSEGLAGSTGELFF.

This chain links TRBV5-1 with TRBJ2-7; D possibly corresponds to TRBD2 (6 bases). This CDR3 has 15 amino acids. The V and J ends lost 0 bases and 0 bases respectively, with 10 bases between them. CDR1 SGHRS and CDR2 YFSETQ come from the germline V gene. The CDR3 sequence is CASSLAGSGSYEQYF. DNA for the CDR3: TGCGCCAGCAGCTTGGCCGGTAGCGGCTCCTACGAGCAGTACTTC. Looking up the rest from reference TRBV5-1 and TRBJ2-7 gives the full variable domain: KAGVTQTPRYLIKTRGQQVTLSCSPISGHRSVSWYQQTPGQGLQFLFEYFSETQRNKGNFPGRFSGRQFSNSRSEMNVSTLELGDSALYLCASSLAGSGSYEQYFGPGTRLTVT.

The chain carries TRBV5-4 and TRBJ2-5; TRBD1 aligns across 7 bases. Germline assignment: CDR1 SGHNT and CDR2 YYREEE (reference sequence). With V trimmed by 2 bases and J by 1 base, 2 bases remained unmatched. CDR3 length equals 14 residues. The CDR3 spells CASSFDRAQETQYF. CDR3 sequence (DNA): TGTGCCAGCAGCTTCGACAGGGCCCAAGAGACCCAGTACTTC.